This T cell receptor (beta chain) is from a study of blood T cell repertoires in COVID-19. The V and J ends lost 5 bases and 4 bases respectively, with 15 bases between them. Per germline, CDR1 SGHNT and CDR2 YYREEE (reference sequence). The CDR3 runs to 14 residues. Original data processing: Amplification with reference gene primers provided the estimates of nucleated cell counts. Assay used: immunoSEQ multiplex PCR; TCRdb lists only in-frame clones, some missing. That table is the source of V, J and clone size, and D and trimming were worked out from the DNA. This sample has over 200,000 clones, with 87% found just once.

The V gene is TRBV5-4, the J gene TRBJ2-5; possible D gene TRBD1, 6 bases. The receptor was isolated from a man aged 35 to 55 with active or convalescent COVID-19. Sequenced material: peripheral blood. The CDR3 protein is CASSSTQGGETQYF. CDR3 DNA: TGTGCCAGCAGTTCTACACAGGGTGGAGAGACCCAGTACTTC.